This entry describes one T cell receptor beta chain. Its antigen is not known. Germline V gene lookup returns CDR1 KGHSH and CDR2 LQKENI. V lost 2 bases and J 2 bases, leaving 8 bases between the germline ends. This CDR3 is built from 14 residues. This record comes from a study of cytomegalovirus exposure and HLA in healthy donors. Overall study context: Of a few hundred genotyped donors, about 81% clustered with self-reported Caucasian donors. Study-level findings and limits: Sequencing likely generated an artifact that appeared as a cluster of highly shared sequence variants. A later analysis, which compared TCR beta chains of equal frequency, found the HLA-associated ones more clonally expanded.

Everyone who donated was a healthy bone marrow donor. 13 Jbeta primers and 60 Vbeta primers were used for the PCR. Clones were read by immunoSEQ multiplex PCR, and TCRdb kept only the in-frame ones, dropping some. Among about 88,000 clones listed, 70% to 90% were seen once. This TCR was recovered from a man aged 18 to 30 in good health and CMV-seronegative. The source material was PBMCs. This rearrangement joins TRBV18 to TRBJ2-3, with unresolved D. Here the CDR3 DNA reads TGTGCCAGCTCACCAATGAGATACACAGATACGCAGTATTTT. Translating it yields CASSPMRYTDTQYF.